Shown below are 6 T cell receptor beta chains from a single sample sequenced in a study of early stage breast cancer tumors. Repertoires were generated with immunoSEQ multiplex PCR, while TCRdb's copy carries only in-frame clones and drops some. In the table there are around 5,000 clones, around 68% of which are singletons. Sequenced input: normal breast tissue next to the tumor. These TCRs come from a person aged 55-75 years with breast cancer.

This clone occurred a few times. The chain recombines TRBV5-8 with TRBJ2-1, with 9 positions matching TRBD2. The ends lost 3 bases at V and 7 bases at J; junction bases unmatched: 11. The CDR3 is 16 residues long. From germline, CDR1 is SGHTS and CDR2 YDEGEE. Here the CDR3 DNA reads TGTGCCAGCAGCTGGCCGTCGCTAGCGGGACGGAATGAGCAGTTCTTC. This encodes CASSWPSLAGRNEQFF. Together with reference TRBV5-8 and TRBJ2-1, the CDR3 gives the full variable domain: EAGVTQSPTHLIKTRGQQATLRCSPISGHTSVYWYQQALGLGLQFLLWYDEGEERNRGNFPPRFSGRQFPNYSSELNVNALELEDSALYLCASSWPSLAGRNEQFFGPGTRLTVL.

The chain joins TRBV7-8 to TRBJ2-3, with 8 bases lining up with TRBD2. In germline, CDR1 is SGHVS, CDR2 FQNEAQ. The CDR3 has 14 residues. Germline trimming cut 3 bases from V and 9 bases from J; bases unmatched to any gene: 8. The CDR3, as DNA: TGTGCCAGCAGCTTCAGTCCGGGACTAGGGACGCAGTATTTT. It is translated as CASSFSPGLGTQYF.

The sample holds one count of this clone. V and J are TRBV20-1 and TRBJ1-2, with unresolved D. Germline V gene sequence: CDR1 DFQATT, CDR2 SNEGSKA (reference sequence). This CDR3 comprises 11 residues. The CDR3 DNA follows: TGCACCTACAACCGGCCAGATGGCTACACCTTC. This codes for CTYNRPDGYTF.

This clone was counted only a few times. V gene TRBV2 combines with J gene TRBJ1-2; 9 bases are a match to TRBD1. From germline, CDR1 is SNHLY and CDR2 FYNNEI. The CDR3 is made up of 15 amino acids. Unmatched junction bases numbered 6, after V lost 4 bases and J lost 3 bases. The CDR3 here is CASSGPGQGDYGYTF. The CDR3 nucleotides are TGTGCCAGCAGTGGACCGGGACAGGGAGACTATGGCTACACCTTC.

The chain combines TRBV15 with TRBJ2-3; 7 bases fit TRBD2. CDR3 length: 14 residues. J gave up 4 bases and V 4 bases, and 5 bases lay outside the gene matches. The germline CDR1 and CDR2 sequences are LNHNV and YYDKDF (reference sequence). CDR3 sequence (DNA): TGTGCCACCAGCAAAGGACTAGAGGCAGATACGCAGTATTTT. It encodes CATSKGLEADTQYF. Filled out from reference TRBV15 and TRBJ2-3, the complete variable domain reads DAMVIQNPRYQVTQFGKPVTLSCSQTLNHNVMYWYQQKSSQAPKLLFHYYDKDFNNEADTPDNFQSRRPNTSFCFLDIRSPGLGDTAMYLCATSKGLEADTQYFGPGTRLTVL.

The sample holds a few counts of this clone. This chain uses TRBV18 with TRBJ1-2; no clear D. V shed 3 bases and J shed 6 bases, with 11 bases lying between them. From germline, CDR1 is KGHSH and CDR2 LQKENI. CDR3 size: 13 residues. CDR3 DNA: TGTGCCAGCTCACCGGTAGCCGCAGATGGCTACACCTTC. Protein: CASSPVAADGYTF. The variable domain in full, completed from reference TRBV18 and TRBJ1-2, reads NAGVMQNPRHLVRRRGQEARLRCSPMKGHSHVYWYRQLPEEGLKFMVYLQKENIIDESGMPKERFSAEFPKEGPSILRIQQVVRGDSAAYFCASSPVAADGYTFGSGTRLTVV.